This entry features one TCR beta chain sequence. The sample is drawn from a study of blood T cell repertoires in COVID-19. Self-reported history from a screening survey and questionnaire set each donor's cohort. V shed 3 bases and J 2 bases; nucleotides not matched to a gene: 6. Per the germline V gene, CDR1 is SGHVS and CDR2 is FNYEAQ. The CDR3 loop spans 16 amino acids. Profiled with immunoSEQ multiplex PCR; TCRdb holds only in-frame clones, not every one. The data contain approximately 300,000 clones, roughly 91% of them singletons. The sequence came from a woman aged 30 to 39 who had recovered from COVID-19. J is TRBJ2-3 and V is TRBV7-6; 9 positions agree with TRBD1. What was sequenced was PBMCs or T cells enriched from blood (not recorded which). The CDR3 spells CASSLGTGGLTDTQYF. CDR3 DNA: TGTGCCAGCAGCTTGGGAACAGGGGGCCTCACAGATACGCAGTATTTT.